This T cell receptor beta chain was captured by sequencing in a study of healthy donors' naive CD4 and CD8 T cells. Trimming removed 1 base from V and 0 bases from J, with 19 bases in between. The CDR3 consists of 17 residues. CDR1 SQVTM and CDR2 ANQGSEA come from the germline V gene. TCR libraries were built from 450 to 650 ng of total RNA by linear amplification. From the reads, TCRdb called clonotypes with MiXCR, one entry per CDR3 protein. The table lists roughly 200,000 distinct CDR3 sequences, over 60% of them singletons. This clonotype was obtained from a pool of human donors in good health; the sample pools cells from several healthy donors. The chain carries TRBV29-1 and TRBJ2-7; tentative D call: TRBD2 (6 bases). Sample: naive CD4+ and CD8+ T cells sorted from blood, pooled from several donors. CDR3 residues: CSVEGPIGTSSSYEQYF. The CDR3, as DNA: TGCAGCGTTGAAGGACCAATTGGGACTTCTAGCTCCTACGAGCAGTACTTC.